A selection of T cell receptor beta chains follows, all from one sample in a study of beta chain features in type 1 diabetes. Assay used: immunoSEQ multiplex PCR; TCRdb lists only in-frame clones, some missing. The sample lists about half a million clones; about an eighth were seen once. Input material: naive CD4+ T cells from blood. These receptors were obtained from a woman under 30 in good health. CDR3s include the opening cysteine and the closing phenylalanine or tryptophan. D genes are given only for firm matches. Clone size is given for some rows only: seen once, a few or many times, or a class if the clone is expanded.

v_call	j_call	d_call	clone_size	cdr3_aa	cdr3_nt
TRBV7-9	TRBJ2-1	TRBD2	.	CASSFTFGGSEQFF	TGTGCCAGCAGCTTTACTTTCGGCGGGAGTGAGCAGTTCTTC
TRBV6-5	TRBJ2-1	TRBD1	few	CASSYRDRGRNEQFF	TGTGCCAGCAGTTACCGGGACAGGGGGCGGAATGAGCAGTTCTTC
TRBV15	TRBJ1-5	.	.	CATSTSDRPQHF	TGTGCCACCAGCACGTCGGACAGGCCCCAGCATTTT
TRBV5-4	TRBJ2-5	TRBD1	few	CASSLTRTGQETQYF	TGTGCCAGCAGCTTGACTAGGACAGGTCAAGAGACCCAGTACTTC
TRBV20-1	TRBJ2-5	.	.	CSAPLGETQYF	TGCAGTGCTCCTCTTGGGGAGACCCAGTACTTC
TRBV2	TRBJ2-5	.	few	CASSEQGRGETQYF	TGTGCCAGCAGCGAGCAGGGCCGGGGAGAGACCCAGTACTTC
TRBV5-4	TRBJ2-1	TRBD2	.	CASSTEGLTYNEQFF	TGTGCCAGCAGTACGGAGGGACTAACTTACAATGAGCAGTTCTTC
TRBV12-5	TRBJ2-3	.	.	CASGSERISTDTQYF	TGTGCTAGTGGTTCGGAGCGGATTTCCACAGATACGCAGTATTTT
TRBV2	TRBJ2-2	TRBD2	few	CATKGGTSNTGELFF	TGTGCCACCAAAGGTGGGACTAGCAACACCGGGGAGCTGTTTTTT
TRBV14	TRBJ2-5	.	few	CASSQVRETQYF	TGTGCCAGCAGCCAAGTACGGGAGACCCAGTACTTC
TRBV7-6	TRBJ2-5	.	.	CASSLYRERGETQYF	TGTGCCAGCAGCTTGTATCGGGAGCGAGGAGAGACCCAGTACTTC
TRBV18	TRBJ2-3	TRBD2	.	CASSPPLPGGGTQYF	TGTGCCAGCTCACCACCCCTCCCGGGCGGGGGTACGCAGTATTTT
TRBV7-2	TRBJ2-7	.	few	CASSSYETSYEQYF	TGTGCCAGCAGCTCATACGAAACTAGCTACGAGCAGTACTTC
TRBV9	TRBJ1-1	TRBD1	.	CASSVDRGQTEAFF	TGTGCCAGCAGCGTAGACAGGGGGCAAACTGAAGCTTTCTTT
TRBV5-4	TRBJ2-4	.	.	CASSLGGIAKNIQYF	TGTGCCAGCAGCTTGGGCGGGATAGCCAAAAACATTCAGTACTTC
TRBV7-9	TRBJ2-3	.	few	CASSSRGATASTDTQYF	TGTGCCAGCAGCTCCCGGGGAGCCACAGCTAGCACAGATACGCAGTATTTT
TRBV9	TRBJ1-6	.	few	CASSTSHNSPLHF	TGTGCCAGCAGCACTTCTCATAATTCACCCCTCCACTTT
TRBV6-5	TRBJ2-3	.	.	CASSLGVFSDTQYF	TGTGCCAGCAGTCTCGGGGTCTTTTCGGATACGCAGTATTTT
TRBV30	TRBJ2-1	.	.	CAWSGLRTDRNEQFF	TGTGCCTGGAGTGGTTTGCGCACGGATAGGAATGAGCAGTTCTTC
TRBV27	TRBJ2-6	.	.	CASSLRDSGANVLTF	TGTGCCAGCAGTTTACGGGACTCTGGGGCCAACGTCCTGACTTTC
TRBV29-1	TRBJ2-7	TRBD2	few	CSVEVRLAVSSYEQYF	TGCAGCGTTGAAGTTCGCCTAGCGGTCAGCTCCTACGAGCAGTACTTC
TRBV29-1	TRBJ2-2	.	many	CSVDPDGTGELFF	TGCAGCGTTGACCCCGACGGGACCGGGGAGCTGTTTTTT
TRBV7-3	TRBJ2-1	.	.	CASSLTRDPHNEQFF	TGTGCCAGCAGCTTAACGAGGGACCCCCACAATGAGCAGTTCTTC
TRBV20-1	TRBJ1-2	.	.	CSAENYGYTF	TGCAGTGCGGAAAACTATGGCTACACCTTC
TRBV4-2	TRBJ2-1	TRBD2	.	CASSQAPSGSSYNEQFF	TGTGCCAGCAGCCAAGCCCCTAGCGGGAGCTCCTACAATGAGCAGTTCTTC
TRBV27	TRBJ1-4	TRBD1	.	CASGGTGGEKLFF	TGTGCCAGTGGCGGGACAGGGGGTGAAAAACTGTTTTTT
TRBV6-6	TRBJ2-1	.	.	CASTDPAYNEQFF	TGTGCCAGCACCGACCCGGCTTACAATGAGCAGTTCTTC
TRBV11-3	TRBJ2-5	TRBD1	.	CASSLEGQRETQYF	TGTGCCAGCAGCTTAGAGGGACAGAGGGAGACCCAGTACTTC
TRBV5-4	TRBJ1-2	.	few	CASSLDSGYGYTF	TGTGCCAGCAGCTTGGATAGCGGCTATGGCTACACCTTC
TRBV28	TRBJ2-5	TRBD1	.	CASSFPTGGRETQYF	TGTGCCAGCAGTTTCCCGACAGGGGGCAGAGAGACCCAGTACTTC
TRBV5-4	TRBJ2-1	TRBD1	.	CASSLEGAQFF	TGTGCCAGCAGCTTGGAGGGGGCTCAGTTCTTC
TRBV13	TRBJ2-1	TRBD2	.	CASSFTTGLAGVAYNEQFF	TGTGCCAGCAGCTTTACGACAGGTCTAGCGGGAGTGGCCTACAATGAGCAGTTCTTC